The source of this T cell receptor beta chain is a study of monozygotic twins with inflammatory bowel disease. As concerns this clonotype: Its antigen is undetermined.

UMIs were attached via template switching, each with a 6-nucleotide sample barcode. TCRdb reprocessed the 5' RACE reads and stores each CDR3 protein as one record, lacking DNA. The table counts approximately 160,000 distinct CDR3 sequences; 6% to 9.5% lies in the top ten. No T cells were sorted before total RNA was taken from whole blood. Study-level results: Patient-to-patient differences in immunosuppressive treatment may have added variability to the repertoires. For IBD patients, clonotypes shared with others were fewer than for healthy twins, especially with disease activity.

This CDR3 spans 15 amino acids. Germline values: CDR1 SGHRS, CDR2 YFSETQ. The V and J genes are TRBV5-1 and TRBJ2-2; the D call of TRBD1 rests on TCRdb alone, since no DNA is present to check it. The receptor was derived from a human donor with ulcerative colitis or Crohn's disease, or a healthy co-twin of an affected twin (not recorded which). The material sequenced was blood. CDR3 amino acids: CASSLGGTDTGELFF.